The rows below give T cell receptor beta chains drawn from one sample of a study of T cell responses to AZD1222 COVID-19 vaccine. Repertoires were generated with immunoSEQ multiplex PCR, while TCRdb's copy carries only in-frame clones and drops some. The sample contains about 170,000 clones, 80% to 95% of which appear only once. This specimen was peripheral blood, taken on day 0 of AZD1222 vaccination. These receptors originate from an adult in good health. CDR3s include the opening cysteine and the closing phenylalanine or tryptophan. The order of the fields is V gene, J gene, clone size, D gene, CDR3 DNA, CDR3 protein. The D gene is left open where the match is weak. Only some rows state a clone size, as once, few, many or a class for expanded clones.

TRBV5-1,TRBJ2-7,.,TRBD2,TGCGCCAGCAGCTTGGGACTAGCGGGAGTCTACGAGCAGTACTTC,CASSLGLAGVYEQYF
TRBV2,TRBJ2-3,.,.,TGTGCAAGCCAGGGTTTTAGCACAGATACGCAGTATTTT,CASQGFSTDTQYF
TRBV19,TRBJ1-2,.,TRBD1,TGTGCCAGTACCCCGGGCCAGGGGGCACGTGGCTACACCTTC,CASTPGQGARGYTF
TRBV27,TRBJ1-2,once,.,TGTGCCAGCAGTTTAATCGGATCCTATGGCTACACCTTC,CASSLIGSYGYTF
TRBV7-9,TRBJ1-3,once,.,TGTGCCAGCAGCCGAGTGGCGGGGAAGGGAAACACCATATATTTT,CASSRVAGKGNTIYF
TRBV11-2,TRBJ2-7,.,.,TGTGCCAGCAGCTCCACAACAGGGTGGCACGAGCAGTACTTC,CASSSTTGWHEQYF
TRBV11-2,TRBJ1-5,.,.,TGTGCCAGCAGCTTATTGGCGGGGAATAGCAATCAGCCCCAGCATTTT,CASSLLAGNSNQPQHF
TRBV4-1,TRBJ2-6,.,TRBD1,TGCGCCAGCAGCCAAGATCGTTGGACAGGGTTAAGCTCTGGGGCCAACGTCCTGACTTTC,CASSQDRWTGLSSGANVLTF
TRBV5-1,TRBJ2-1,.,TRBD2,TGCGCCAGCAGCCCCCAGCAGCGGGAGGGCCGCAATGAGCAGTTCTTC,CASSPQQREGRNEQFF
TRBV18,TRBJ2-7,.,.,TGTGCCAGCTCACCGAGGGGTACGGACGAGCAGTACTTC,CASSPRGTDEQYF
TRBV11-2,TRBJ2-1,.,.,TGTGCCAGCAGCTCAAATAGCGGCTACAATGAGCAGTTCTTC,CASSSNSGYNEQFF
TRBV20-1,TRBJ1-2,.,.,TGCAGTGCTAGTTGGGCAGGGATTCTTAACTATGGCTACACCTTC,CSASWAGILNYGYTF
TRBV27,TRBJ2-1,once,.,TGTGCCAGCAGTGGATACAAGAATTTCAATGAGCAGTTCTTC,CASSGYKNFNEQFF
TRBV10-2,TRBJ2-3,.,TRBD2,TGCGCCAGCAGTCTAGCGGGCAAATCAGATACGCAGTATTTT,CASSLAGKSDTQYF
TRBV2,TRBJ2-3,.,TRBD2,TGTGCCAGCAAGCGAACTAGCGGGGGGGCGGCAGATACGCAGTATTTT,CASKRTSGGAADTQYF
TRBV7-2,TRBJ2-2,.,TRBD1,TGTGCCAGCAGCTCGAGGGGACAGGGGCTCACCGGGGAGCTGTTTTTT,CASSSRGQGLTGELFF
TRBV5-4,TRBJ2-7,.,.,TGTGCCAGCAGCCCTTCGCACTTCCTGACAGACGAGCAGTACTTC,CASSPSHFLTDEQYF
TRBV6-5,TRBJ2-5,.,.,TGTGCCAGCAGTCCGTGGCGGGGCGAGACCCAGTACTTC,CASSPWRGETQYF
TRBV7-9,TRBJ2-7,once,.,TGTGCCAGCAGCTTAGGGGGAATCCTGTACGAGCAGTACTTC,CASSLGGILYEQYF
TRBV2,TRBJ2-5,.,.,TGTGCCAGCAGTGAAGGGGACGGAGGAGGGGAGACCCAGTACTTC,CASSEGDGGGETQYF
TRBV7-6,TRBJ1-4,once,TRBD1,TGTGCCAGCAGCCCTAGAGGGACAGCCTATAATGAAAAACTGTTTTTT,CASSPRGTAYNEKLFF
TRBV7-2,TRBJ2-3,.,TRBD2,TGTGCCAGCAGCTCGACTAGCGGGGGTGGAGGGAGCACAGATACGCAGTATTTT,CASSSTSGGGGSTDTQYF
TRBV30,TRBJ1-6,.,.,TGTGCCTGTCGCAGGGTCATGAATTCACCCCTCCACTTT,CACRRVMNSPLHF
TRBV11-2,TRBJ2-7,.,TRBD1,TGTGCCAGCAGCCTCGGGCAGGGGGCGTACGAGCAGTACTTC,CASSLGQGAYEQYF
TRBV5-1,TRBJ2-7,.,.,TGCGCCAGCAGCCTGCCGGGACAAGGCAGGGAGCAGTACTTC,CASSLPGQGREQYF
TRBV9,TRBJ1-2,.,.,TGTGCCAGCAGACGGGGGGGTAACTATGGCTACACCTTC,CASRRGGNYGYTF
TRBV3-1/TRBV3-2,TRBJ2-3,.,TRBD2,TGTGCCAGCAGCGAGACTAGCGGGCTCACAGATACGCAGTATTTT,CASSETSGLTDTQYF
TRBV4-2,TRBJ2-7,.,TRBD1,TGTGCCAGCAGCCGGGACAGTAGCTCCTACGAGCAGTACTTC,CASSRDSSSYEQYF
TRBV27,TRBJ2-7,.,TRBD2,TGTGCCAGCAGGGGAGGACTAGCGGAGATTTACGAGCAGTACTTC,CASRGGLAEIYEQYF
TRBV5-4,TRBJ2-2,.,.,TGTGCCAGCAGCTCACACTCAGACACCGGGGAGCTGTTTTTT,CASSSHSDTGELFF
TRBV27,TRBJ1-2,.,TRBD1,TGTGCCAGCAGTTTACAGGGACAGCGCTATGGCTACACCTTC,CASSLQGQRYGYTF
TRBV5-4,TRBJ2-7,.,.,TGTGCCAGCCATCAGGCTGATATGCCCTACGAGCAGTACTTC,CASHQADMPYEQYF
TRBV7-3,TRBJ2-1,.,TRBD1,TGTGCCAGCAGCATCCAAGGGACAGGGTTCCTCAATGAGCAGTTCTTC,CASSIQGTGFLNEQFF
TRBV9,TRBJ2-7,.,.,TGTGCCAGCAGCTCGGCTGGGGCAACCGACGAGCAGTACTTC,CASSSAGATDEQYF
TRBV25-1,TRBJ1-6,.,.,TGTGCCAGCAGTGAATCTTATTCACCCCTCCACTTT,CASSESYSPLHF
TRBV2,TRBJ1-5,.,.,TGTGCCAGCAGAGTTACAGGGCCTGGGCAGCCCCAGCATTTT,CASRVTGPGQPQHF
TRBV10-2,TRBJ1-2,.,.,TGCGCCAGCAGTGAGGGGACGGCCTATGGCTACACCTTC,CASSEGTAYGYTF
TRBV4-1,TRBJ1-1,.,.,TGCGCCAGCAGCCCCCCGGACAGAGAGAACACTGAAGCTTTCTTT,CASSPPDRENTEAFF
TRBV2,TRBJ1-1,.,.,TGTGCCAGCACTACCCTCGGCTTACGGGCCGGCACTGAAGCTTTCTTT,CASTTLGLRAGTEAFF
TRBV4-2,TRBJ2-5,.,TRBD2,TGTGCCAGCAGCCCTCAGAGTAGCGGGGGCCAAAATCCTCGCGAGGAGACCCAGTACTTC,CASSPQSSGGQNPREETQYF
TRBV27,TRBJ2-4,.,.,TGTGCCAGCAGTTATCATGGGAGTGCCAAAAACATTCAGTACTTC,CASSYHGSAKNIQYF
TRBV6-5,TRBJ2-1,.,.,TGTGCCAGCAGAAAAGGAGGGGGGGACAATGAGCAGTTCTTC,CASRKGGGDNEQFF
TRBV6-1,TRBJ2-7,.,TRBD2,TGTGCCAGCAGTGACCCAGGACTAGTGAAATACGAGCAGTACTTC,CASSDPGLVKYEQYF
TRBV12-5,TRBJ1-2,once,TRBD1,TGTGCTAGTGGTCCTGGAGGGGGACAGTCCTATGACTATGGCTACACCTTC,CASGPGGGQSYDYGYTF
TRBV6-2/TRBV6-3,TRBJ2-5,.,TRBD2,TGTGCCAGCAGTTACTTGGGACTAGCGGGGGGTGAGACCCAGTACTTC,CASSYLGLAGGETQYF
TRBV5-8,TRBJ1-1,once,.,TGTGCCAGCAGCTTGAAAGGGACACCGAAGAACACTGAAGCTTTCTTT,CASSLKGTPKNTEAFF
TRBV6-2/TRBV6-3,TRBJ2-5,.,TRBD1,TGTGCCAGCAGTTCACCCCGACAGGGTCGGGAGACCCAGTACTTC,CASSSPRQGRETQYF
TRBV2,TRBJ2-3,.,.,TGTGCCAGCAGTCTGGACAGCCTAATTACCACAGATACGCAGTATTTT,CASSLDSLITTDTQYF
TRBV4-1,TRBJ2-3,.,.,TGCGCCAGCAGCCAAGAACGGGGGGCCGGCACAGATACGCAGTATTTT,CASSQERGAGTDTQYF
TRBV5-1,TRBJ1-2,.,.,TGCGCCAGCAGCTTGGCGGACAGCCTCGCGGGCTACACCTTC,CASSLADSLAGYTF
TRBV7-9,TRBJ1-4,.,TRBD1,TGTGCCAGCAGCCACAGATCCGGGACAGGGTATGAAAAACTGTTTTTT,CASSHRSGTGYEKLFF
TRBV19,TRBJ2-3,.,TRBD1,TGTGCCAGTAGCTTCCAGGGGGCTAGCACAGATACGCAGTATTTT,CASSFQGASTDTQYF
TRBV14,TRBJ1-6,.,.,TGTGCCAGCAGCTCGGACAGAACGCTCGATAATTCACCCCTCCACTTT,CASSSDRTLDNSPLHF
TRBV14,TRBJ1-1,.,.,TGTGCCAGCAGCCAATTTCGGGGCGGGGGCCAGAAGAACACTGAAGCTTTCTTT,CASSQFRGGGQKNTEAFF
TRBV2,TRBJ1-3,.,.,TGTGCCAGCAGTGTGGCCCCTGGAAGGGCCTCTGGAAACACCATATATTTT,CASSVAPGRASGNTIYF
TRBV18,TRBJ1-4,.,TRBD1,TGTGCCAGCCAGGGGGGCACTAATGAAAAACTGTTTTTT,CASQGGTNEKLFF
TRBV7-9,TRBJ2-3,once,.,TGTGCCAGCAGCAAACAGGGAGCTGCAGATACGCAGTATTTT,CASSKQGAADTQYF
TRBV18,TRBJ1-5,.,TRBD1,TGTGCCAGCTCACCAGGACAGGGTGGGGTATATAGCAATCAGCCCCAGCATTTT,CASSPGQGGVYSNQPQHF
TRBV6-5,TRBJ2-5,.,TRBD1,TGTGCCAGCCTACTCGGGACAGGGGGAAAAGAGACCCAGTACTTC,CASLLGTGGKETQYF
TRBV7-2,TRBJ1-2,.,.,TGTGCCAGCAGCTTATCTAGGAGACTGGCGGACTATGGCTACACCTTC,CASSLSRRLADYGYTF